Below are 4 T cell receptor beta chains sequenced from a single sample in a study of CD8+ T cells in alopecia areata. Pooled cells of cutaneous lymph node origin were sorted on CD4, CD8alpha, NKG2D, NKG2ACE and other markers. The authors extracted RNA and reverse transcribed it into cDNA as the sequencing template. Generated by immunoSEQ multiplex PCR, the TCRdb table keeps only in-frame clones and is missing some. There are over 250,000 clones in the sample, none observed a single time. Specimen: CD4+ T cells sorted from a lymph node. The receptors were gathered from a C3H/HeJ mouse with alopecia areata. As its MHC haplotype, the strain has H2-k.

This clone has a count of ten or more. Gene names denote mouse genes. Read data end 4 residues before the CDR3 end; the end is taken from the germline J gene. This chain connects TRBV17 to TRBJ2-2; possibly TRBD1 for D (5 bases). Germline V gives CDR1 MNHDT, CDR2 YYDKIL. The CDR3 contains 19 residues. V was trimmed by 1 base and J by 0 bases, leaving 18 bases between them. CDR3 bases read: TGTGCTAGCAGTAGAGCCAGGCCCTCCCAGGGTTCAAACACCGGG. This translates into CASSRARPSQGSNTG. The CDR3 in full is CASSRARPSQGSNTGQLYF.

This clone appeared a few times. Genes here carry mouse names. With the read ending 4 residues before the CDR3 end, the germline J gene is used to fill in that end. The gene calls are TRBV19 and TRBJ2-1; 8 nucleotides match TRBD2. With V trimmed by 7 bases and J by 1 base, 1 base remained unmatched. This CDR3 has 13 residues. Germline V lookup: CDR1 FNHDT, CDR2 SITEND (reference sequence). The CDR3 DNA, read in part, is TGTGCCAGCCCTGGGGGGAACTATGCT. Its protein is CASPGGNYA. The whole CDR3 reads CASPGGNYAEQFF.

Comments on this clone: Genes and germline are mouse. The observed sequence ends 4 residues before the CDR3 terminus, with the missing tail filled in from the germline J gene. The chain has TRBV5 and TRBJ1-1; 8 nucleotides agree with TRBD1. Germline CDR1 reads LGHNA; CDR2 reads YNLKQL (reference sequence). This CDR3 spans 12 amino acids. The sequenced CDR3 bases are TGTGCCAGCAGCCGGACAGGGACA. Protein: CASSRTGT. The full CDR3 protein is CASSRTGTEVFF.

This clone occurred a few times. Gene names and germline match the mouse. Read sequence stops 4 residues before the CDR3 end, and the germline J gene provides the missing end. The J gene is TRBJ2-7, the V gene TRBV13-1, with 7 bases identical to TRBD2. CDR3 length: 14 residues. Germline V CDR1 and CDR2: NSHNY, SYGAGN. Partial CDR3 DNA: TGTGCCAGCAGTGATGCTCTGGGGGAGTAT. Its protein product is CASSDALGEY. The CDR3 in its entirety is CASSDALGEYEQYF.